This note documents a single TCR beta chain sequence. This receptor's antigen is unknown. It has no much larger one-base neighbor in the sample; base qualities were not kept. The CDR1 and CDR2 encoded by the germline V gene are MGHRA and YSYEKL. Unmatched junction bases come to 11, with V trimmed by 4 bases and J by 3 bases. The CDR3 holds 17 amino acids from the cysteine to the phenylalanine. Just CDR3 DNA is preserved here, 51 bases in frame from base 1. Each donor gave one peripheral blood draw, approximately 110 mL on average, collected into heparinised tubes. A BD FACSAria II and a panel including CD45RO, CCR7, CD25, CD127, CD95 and CD27 were used to sort naive, central memory, regulatory and stem cell-like memory CD4+ T cells. Every sorted population had a purity above 95%. PBMCs were isolated right away by Lymphoprep density gradient centrifugation and were stained directly, without culture. So that batch effects would be minimized, each experiment stained and sorted samples in pairs, pairing one healthy donor with one patient.

This entry comes from a study of beta chain features in type 1 diabetes (dated by TCRdb to about 2018). Broadly, across the study: Patients and healthy donors did not differ in mean age, gender distribution, total cell number or subset yield. A total of around 110,000,000 sorted cells were examined across all samples, and RNA yield correlated strongly with the number of cells per subset. In the study, TCRB repertoires of sorted circulating CD4+ T cell subsets from recently diagnosed type 1 diabetes patients were compared with those of matched healthy donors. Whereas all 28 donors provided naive and central memory subsets, regulatory and stem cell-like memory subsets were isolated from just 8 patients and roughly 8 healthy donors.

The entire amount of isolated RNA was reverse transcribed using the High Capacity cDNA Reverse Transcription Kit, so the sequenced TCRB transcripts were expressed ones. Deep immunoSEQ sequencing was performed on naive, central memory and regulatory T cell samples, with an average of roughly 3.6 million total reads per sample. Sorted cells were lysed in RLT buffer and RNA was extracted with DNase-treated RNeasy Micro or Mini kits, depending on cell number. Each cell subset was processed on its own to prevent cross-contamination, while patient and healthy donor samples were processed together. Using the immunoSEQ multiplex PCR, TCRB sequences were amplified from cDNA into 87-bp fragments spanning the CDR3 region. Sequencing of the amplicons was performed on the Illumina HiSeq platform. Per the original workflow: PCR bias was computationally corrected using synthetic template baselines, reads within Hamming distance 2 were collapsed, and singletons that could not be merged were discarded. Reads were aligned against IMGT to assign V, D and J genes, CDR3 length and insertions or deletions at six rearrangement sites. Clonotype counts were normalized to sorted cell number within each subset before computing true diversity and Gini coefficients with the tcR R package. The overlap coefficient, calculated on TCRB nucleotide sequences, was used to quantify repertoire sharing. TCRdb took over this immuneACCESS table, retaining in-frame rearrangements with V and J assigned. Such tables are incomplete; in checked studies, under half of the missing clones stem from an unresolved V gene, and the remainder is unexplained. The V and J calls and clone size are taken from that table; D and trimming were inferred from the DNA. The table for this sample lists over 150,000 clones; about an eighth of them were counted only once. 0.62% of the sample belongs to the ten largest clones.

The paper's findings and limits, for the study overall: The naive, central memory and regulatory TCRB repertoires appeared to resemble one another more closely among patients than among healthy donors. Fewer insertions and more nucleotide deletions at VDJ recombination sites were observed in patients with type 1 diabetes, implying thymic rearrangement abnormalities. Shorter templates might have been favored by PCR, but patient and control samples were amplified and corrected together, so both groups would have been affected equally by any skew. In all four CD4+ subsets, TCRB CDR3 length was moderately but significantly shorter in type 1 diabetes patients. Because cDNA was sequenced instead of genomic DNA, activated cells with high expression could be over-represented, although the groups did not differ in activation or CD3 levels. Only small numbers of individuals were included in the HLA sub-analyses, which left unresolved whether HLA type had any influence on TCRB rearrangement.

This clonotype was obtained from a woman aged 18-29 years in good health. The chain is assembled from TRBV4-1 and TRBJ1-3, with TRBD1 identical over 8 junction bases. The sample was central memory CD4+ T cells from blood. The CDR3 region: CASSPKYTGGGGNTIYF. The nucleotide sequence reads as follows: TGCGCCAGCAGCCCAAAATATACAGGGGGTGGTGGAAACACCATATATTTT.